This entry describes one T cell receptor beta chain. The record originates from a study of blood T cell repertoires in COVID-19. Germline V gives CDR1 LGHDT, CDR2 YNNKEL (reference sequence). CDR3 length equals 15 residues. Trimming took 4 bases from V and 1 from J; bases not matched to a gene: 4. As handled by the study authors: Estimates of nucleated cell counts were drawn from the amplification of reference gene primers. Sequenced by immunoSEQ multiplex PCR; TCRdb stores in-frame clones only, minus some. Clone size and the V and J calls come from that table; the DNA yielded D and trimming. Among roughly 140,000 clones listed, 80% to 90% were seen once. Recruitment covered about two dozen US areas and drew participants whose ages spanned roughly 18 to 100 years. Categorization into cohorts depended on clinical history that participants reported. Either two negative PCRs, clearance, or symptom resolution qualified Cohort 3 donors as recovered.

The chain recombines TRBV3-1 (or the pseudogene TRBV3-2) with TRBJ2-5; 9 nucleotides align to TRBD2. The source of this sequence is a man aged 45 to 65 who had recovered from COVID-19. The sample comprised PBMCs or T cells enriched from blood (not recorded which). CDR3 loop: CASSPAGGVQETQYF. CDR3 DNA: TGTGCCAGCAGCCCCGCGGGGGGGGTCCAAGAGACCCAGTACTTC.